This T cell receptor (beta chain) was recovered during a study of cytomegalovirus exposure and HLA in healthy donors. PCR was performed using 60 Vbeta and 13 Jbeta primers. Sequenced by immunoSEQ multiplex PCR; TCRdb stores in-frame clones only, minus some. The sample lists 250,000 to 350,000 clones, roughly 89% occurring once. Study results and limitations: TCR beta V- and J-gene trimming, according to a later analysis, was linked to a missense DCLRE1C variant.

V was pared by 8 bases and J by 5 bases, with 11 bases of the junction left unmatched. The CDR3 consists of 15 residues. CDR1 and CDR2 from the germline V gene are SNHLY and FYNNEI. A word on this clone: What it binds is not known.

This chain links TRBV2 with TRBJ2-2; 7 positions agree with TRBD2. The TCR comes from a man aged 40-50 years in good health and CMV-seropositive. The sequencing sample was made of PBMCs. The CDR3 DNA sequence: TGTGCCAGCCGGGTCGGGGAGGGGCGAACCGGGGAGCTGTTTTTT. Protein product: CASRVGEGRTGELFF.